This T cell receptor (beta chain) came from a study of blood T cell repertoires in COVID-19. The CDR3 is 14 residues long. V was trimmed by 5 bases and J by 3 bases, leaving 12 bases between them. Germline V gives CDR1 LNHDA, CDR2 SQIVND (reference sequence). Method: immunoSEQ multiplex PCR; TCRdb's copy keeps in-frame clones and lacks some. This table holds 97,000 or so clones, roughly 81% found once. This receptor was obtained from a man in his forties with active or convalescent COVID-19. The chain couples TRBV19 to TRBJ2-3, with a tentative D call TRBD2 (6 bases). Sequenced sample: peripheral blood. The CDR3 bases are TGTGCCAGTAGTCGGGGCGGGGAGACAGATACGCAGTATTTT. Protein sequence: CASSRGGETDTQYF.